These T cell receptor beta chains were read from a single sample in a study of blood T cells in healthy people across ages. TCRdb fed the 5' RACE reads into MiXCR, producing one record per CDR3 protein. The table includes some 1.4 million distinct CDR3 sequences, 42% detected once. Material for sequencing was blood. The receptor set was obtained from a woman aged 18-35 years in good health. The CDR3 runs from the conserved cysteine through the conserved F or W. D genes are given only for firm matches. The size of a clone is reported for some rows only, either as once, few or many, or as a class for expanded clones.

v_call	j_call	clone_size	d_call	cdr3_nt	cdr3_aa
TRBV4-1	TRBJ1-5	.	TRBD1	TGCGCCAGCAGCCAAGAACCCGGGACAGGGAGTACTAATCAGCCCCAGCATTTT	CASSQEPGTGSTNQPQHF
TRBV14	TRBJ2-1	few	TRBD2	TGTGCCAGCAGCCAAATAAGCGGGAGTAGCTACAATGAGCAGTTCTTC	CASSQISGSSYNEQFF
TRBV28	TRBJ1-5	.	TRBD1	TGTGCCAGCAGTTTCTGGCAGGGGGCTAGGAGCAATCAGCCCCAGCATTTT	CASSFWQGARSNQPQHF
TRBV20-1	TRBJ2-1	few	.	TGCAGTGCTAGCCAGGGCTCCTACAATGAGCAGTTCTTC	CSASQGSYNEQFF
TRBV20-1	TRBJ1-4	.	TRBD1	TGCAGTGCTAGAAATGGGGACAGGGATAATGAAAAACTGTTTTTT	CSARNGDRDNEKLFF
TRBV24-1	TRBJ2-5	few	.	TGTGCCACCAGTGATTGGGGTGAGACCCAGTACTTC	CATSDWGETQYF
TRBV3-1	TRBJ2-7	.	TRBD1	TGTGCCAGCAGCCAAGAAGTGAGGTTCGGAAGGACAGGGGACTACGAGCAGTACTTC	CASSQEVRFGRTGDYEQYF
TRBV6-2/TRBV6-3	TRBJ2-7	few	.	TGTGCCAGCAGTCACCCGGACTATACCCGAGCCTACGAGCAGTACTTC	CASSHPDYTRAYEQYF
TRBV6-1	TRBJ1-5	.	TRBD1	TGTGCCAGCAGTGAAGTGGAAGGGGGCTCATGGCAGCCCCAGCATTTT	CASSEVEGGSWQPQHF
TRBV4-1	TRBJ1-2	.	TRBD1	TGCGCCAGCAGCCCCCAAGCCGCAGGGGGCGTATATTATGGCTACACCTTC	CASSPQAAGGVYYGYTF
TRBV12-3/TRBV12-4	TRBJ2-5	few	.	TGTGCCAGCAGTTTGGACGGAGATGGGGACGGGGAGACCCAGTACTTC	CASSLDGDGDGETQYF
TRBV12-3/TRBV12-4	TRBJ2-3	.	TRBD2	TGTGCCAGCAGTTTAAAGCGGGACACAGATACGCAGTATTTT	CASSLKRDTDTQYF
TRBV29-1	TRBJ2-1	.	.	TGCAGCTACACAGGGTCCGGGGCCCAGTTCTTC	CSYTGSGAQFF
TRBV7-9	TRBJ2-7	.	.	TGTGCCAGCAGCTTATTATCGACAGCTTACGAGCAGTACTTC	CASSLLSTAYEQYF
TRBV6-1	TRBJ1-4	.	.	TGTGCCAGCAGTGGACGTACATCGAGCGAACTGTTTTTT	CASSGRTSSELFF
TRBV20-1	TRBJ2-3	few	TRBD2	TGCAGTGCTAGAGATACCTCCGGGAGGGGCACAGATACGCAGTATTTT	CSARDTSGRGTDTQYF
TRBV6-1	TRBJ1-4	few	.	TGTGCCAGCAGTGAGGAGACAGTAAGGAAACTGTTTTTT	CASSEETVRKLFF
TRBV7-2	TRBJ1-2	many	.	TGTGCCAGCAGCTTAGCGGGAGAATACTATGGCTACACCTTC	CASSLAGEYYGYTF
TRBV6-1	TRBJ2-3	.	TRBD1	TGTGCCAGCAGGGACAGGGATAGCACAGATACGCAGTATTTT	CASRDRDSTDTQYF
TRBV5-1	TRBJ2-2	.	.	TGCGCCAGCAGCCGGGGACCAAACACCGGGGAGCTGTTTTTT	CASSRGPNTGELFF